This T cell receptor beta chain was sequenced in a study of blood T cells in healthy people across ages. Study-level results: Per-million-T-cell TCR beta diversity fell roughly linearly with age.

Note on this clonotype: The antigen is undetermined.

Alongside a J-beta primer mix, a sample-barcoded 5' primer served in a second PCR lasting about 7 to 12 cycles. Tagging of each cDNA molecule was performed by a template-switch adaptor with 12 random nucleotides. One entry per CDR3 protein, called by TCRdb with MiXCR from the 5' RACE reads. The top ten hold about a third of the sample, which has about 680,000 distinct CDR3 sequences, 49% seen once. Trimming took 4 bases from V and 8 from J, leaving 10 bases between them. Germline CDR1 SGHRS, CDR2 YFSETQ. The CDR3 runs 12 residues. The authors drew around 11 milliliters of peripheral blood from each donor. Isolation per sample recovered at least 7 million PBMCs.

Sequencing was done on a sample of blood. The origin of this receptor is an older woman in good health. The chain carries TRBV5-1 and TRBJ2-1; D is possibly TRBD2 (5 bases). The CDR3 bases are TGCGCCAGCAGCGGAATAGCGTATGAGCAGTTCTTC. Protein sequence: CASSGIAYEQFF.